Given below is one T cell receptor beta chain in context. The record originates from a study of cytomegalovirus exposure and HLA in healthy donors. Data came from immunoSEQ multiplex PCR; TCRdb stores just in-frame clones and leaves some out. Here the sample spans fewer than 250,000 clones, roughly 86% being singletons. The length of the CDR3 is 13 residues. The V and J ends lost 8 bases and 3 bases respectively, with 10 bases between them. Germline V CDR1 and CDR2: ENHRY, SYGVKD. This sequence originates from a woman younger than 35 in good health and CMV-seronegative. The sequencing sample was made of PBMCs. This chain joins TRBV10-3 and TRBJ2-2; D possibly corresponds to TRBD1 (5 bases). CDR3 loop: CAIAGQDTGELFF. The DNA of the CDR3 is TGTGCCATCGCAGGGCAGGACACCGGGGAGCTGTTTTTT.